The text below deals with one T cell receptor (beta chain). The antigen remains undetermined. The germline CDR1 and CDR2 sequences are LNHDA and SQIVND (reference sequence). Trimming removed 1 base at V and 3 bases at J, with 9 bases between. CDR3 length: 15 amino acids. PCR employed 60 Vbeta and 13 Jbeta primers. Produced via immunoSEQ multiplex PCR; TCRdb's table is partial and in-frame only. Among about 91,000 clones, roughly 73% were seen once, and the ten largest hold 4.4%. This record belongs to a study of cytomegalovirus exposure and HLA in healthy donors. Study outcomes and limitations: In a later analysis, productive TCRs from donors in an Asian-associated ancestry cluster reportedly carried fewer N-insertions than the cohort mean. A highly shared variant cluster was judged a likely technical artifact. What TCR beta sequences reportedly achieved was accurate prediction of HLA-A and HLA-B alleles in most subjects.

The receptor was isolated from a male donor in good health and CMV-seropositive. V is TRBV19 and J is TRBJ2-2, with a possible D match to TRBD2 (6 bases). What was sequenced was PBMCs. The CDR3 nucleotides are TGTGCCAGTAGTATAGTCGGGAGAGACACCGGGGAGCTGTTTTTT. Protein: CASSIVGRDTGELFF.